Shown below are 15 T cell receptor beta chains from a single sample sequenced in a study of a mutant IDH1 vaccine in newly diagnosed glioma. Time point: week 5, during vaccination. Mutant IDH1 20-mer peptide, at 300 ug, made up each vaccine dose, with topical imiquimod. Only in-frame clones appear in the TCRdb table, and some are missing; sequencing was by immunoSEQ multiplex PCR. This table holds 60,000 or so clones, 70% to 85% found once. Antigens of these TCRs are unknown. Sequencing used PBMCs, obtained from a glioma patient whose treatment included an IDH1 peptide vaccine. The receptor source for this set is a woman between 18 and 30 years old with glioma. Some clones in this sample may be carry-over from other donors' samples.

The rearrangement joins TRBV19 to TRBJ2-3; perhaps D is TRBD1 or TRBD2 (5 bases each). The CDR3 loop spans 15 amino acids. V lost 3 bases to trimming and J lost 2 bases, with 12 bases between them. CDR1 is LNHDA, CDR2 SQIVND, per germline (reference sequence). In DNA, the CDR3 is TGTGCCAGTAGTATCCGTGAGGGGCTCACAGATACGCAGTATTTT. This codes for CASSIREGLTDTQYF.

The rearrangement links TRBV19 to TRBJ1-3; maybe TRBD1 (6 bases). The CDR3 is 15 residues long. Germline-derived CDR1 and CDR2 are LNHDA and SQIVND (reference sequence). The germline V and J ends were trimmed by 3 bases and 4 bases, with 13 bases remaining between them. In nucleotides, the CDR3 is TGTGCCAGTAGTATTGGGTCAGGGGACGGAAACACCATATATTTT. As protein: CASSIGSGDGNTIYF.

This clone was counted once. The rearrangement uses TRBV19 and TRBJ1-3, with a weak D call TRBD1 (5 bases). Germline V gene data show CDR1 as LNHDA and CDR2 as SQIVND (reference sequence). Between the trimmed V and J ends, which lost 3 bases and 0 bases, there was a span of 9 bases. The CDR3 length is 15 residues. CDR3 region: CASSMGLFSGNTIYF. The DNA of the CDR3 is TGTGCCAGTAGTATGGGGCTCTTCTCTGGAAACACCATATATTTT.

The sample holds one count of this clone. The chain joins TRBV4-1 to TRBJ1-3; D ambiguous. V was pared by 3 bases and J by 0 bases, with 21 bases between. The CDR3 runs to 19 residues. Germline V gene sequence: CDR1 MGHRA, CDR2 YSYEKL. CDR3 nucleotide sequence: TGCGCCAGCAGCCAGTACCCACCGGCGAACCTTCGCTCTGGAAACACCATATATTTT. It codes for CASSQYPPANLRSGNTIYF.

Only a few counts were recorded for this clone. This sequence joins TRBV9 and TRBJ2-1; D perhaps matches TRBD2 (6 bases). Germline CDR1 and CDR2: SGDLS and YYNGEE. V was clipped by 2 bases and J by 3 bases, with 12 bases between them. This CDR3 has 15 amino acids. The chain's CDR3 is CASSVELAHYNEQFF. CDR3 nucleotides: TGTGCCAGCAGCGTGGAACTAGCACACTACAATGAGCAGTTCTTC.

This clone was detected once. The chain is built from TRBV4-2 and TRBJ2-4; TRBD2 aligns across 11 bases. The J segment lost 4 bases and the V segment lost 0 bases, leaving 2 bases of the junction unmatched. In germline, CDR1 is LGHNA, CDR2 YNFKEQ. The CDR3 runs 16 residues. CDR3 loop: CASSQELAGGKNIQYF. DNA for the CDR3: TGTGCCAGCAGCCAAGAATTAGCGGGGGGGAAAAACATTCAGTACTTC.

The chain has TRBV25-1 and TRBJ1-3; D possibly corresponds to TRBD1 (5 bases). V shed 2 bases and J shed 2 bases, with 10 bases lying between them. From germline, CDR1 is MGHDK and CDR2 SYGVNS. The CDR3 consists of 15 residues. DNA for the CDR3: TGTGCCAGCAGTGAAGACAGAGCGACTGGAAACACCATATATTTT. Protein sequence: CASSEDRATGNTIYF.

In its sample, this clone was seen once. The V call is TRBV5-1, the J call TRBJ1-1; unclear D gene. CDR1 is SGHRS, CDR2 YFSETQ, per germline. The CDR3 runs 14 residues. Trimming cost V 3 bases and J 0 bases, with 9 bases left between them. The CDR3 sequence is CASSSLRVNTEAFF. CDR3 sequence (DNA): TGCGCCAGCAGCTCCCTGAGGGTGAACACTGAAGCTTTCTTT.

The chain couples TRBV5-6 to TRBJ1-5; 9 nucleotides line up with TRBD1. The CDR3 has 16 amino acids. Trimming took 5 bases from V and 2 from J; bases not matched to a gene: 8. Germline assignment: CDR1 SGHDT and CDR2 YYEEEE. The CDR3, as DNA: TGTGCCAGCAGTCAAACCACAGGGGGCGGCAATCAGCCCCAGCATTTT. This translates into CASSQTTGGGNQPQHF.

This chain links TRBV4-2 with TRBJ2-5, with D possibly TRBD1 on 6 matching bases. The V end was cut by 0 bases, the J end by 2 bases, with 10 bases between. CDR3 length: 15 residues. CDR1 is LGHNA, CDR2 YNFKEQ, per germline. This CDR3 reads CASSQDLTGQETQYF. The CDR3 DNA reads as TGTGCCAGCAGCCAAGATCTCACAGGGCAAGAGACCCAGTACTTC.

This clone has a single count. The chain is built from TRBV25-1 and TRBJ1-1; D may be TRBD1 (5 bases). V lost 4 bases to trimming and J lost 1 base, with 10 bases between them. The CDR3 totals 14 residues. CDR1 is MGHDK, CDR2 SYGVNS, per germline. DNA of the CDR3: TGTGCCAGCAGTGCCCCGGGACCGAACACTGAAGCTTTCTTT. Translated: CASSAPGPNTEAFF.

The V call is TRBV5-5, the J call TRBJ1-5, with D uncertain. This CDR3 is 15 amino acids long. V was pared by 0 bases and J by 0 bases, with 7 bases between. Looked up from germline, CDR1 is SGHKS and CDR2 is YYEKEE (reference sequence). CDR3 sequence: CASSLGGYSNQPQHF. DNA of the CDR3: TGTGCCAGCAGCTTGGGTGGCTATAGCAATCAGCCCCAGCATTTT.

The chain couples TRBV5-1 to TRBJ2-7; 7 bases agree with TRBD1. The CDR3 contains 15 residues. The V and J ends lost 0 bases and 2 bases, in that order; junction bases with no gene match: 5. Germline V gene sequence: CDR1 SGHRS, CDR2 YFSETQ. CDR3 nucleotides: TGCGCCAGCAGCTTGGGATTGGACAGGACCTACGAGCAGTACTTC. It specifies CASSLGLDRTYEQYF.

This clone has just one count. CDR3 bases: TGTGCCAGCAGACGAACATACAGGGGCAGCCAGCCCCAGCATTTT. Translation gives CASRRTYRGSQPQHF. The chain is built from TRBV6-1 and TRBJ1-5; 7 bases line up with TRBD1. V shed 6 bases and J 7 bases; nucleotides not matched to a gene: 12. The CDR3 is made up of 15 amino acids. Germline assignment: CDR1 MNHNS and CDR2 SASEGT.

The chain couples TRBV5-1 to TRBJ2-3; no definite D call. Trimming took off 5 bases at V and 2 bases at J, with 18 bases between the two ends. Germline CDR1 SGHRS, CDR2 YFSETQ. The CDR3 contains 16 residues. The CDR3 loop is CASRQRSTSFTDTQYF. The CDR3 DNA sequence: TGCGCCAGCAGGCAAAGGAGCACAAGCTTCACAGATACGCAGTATTTT.